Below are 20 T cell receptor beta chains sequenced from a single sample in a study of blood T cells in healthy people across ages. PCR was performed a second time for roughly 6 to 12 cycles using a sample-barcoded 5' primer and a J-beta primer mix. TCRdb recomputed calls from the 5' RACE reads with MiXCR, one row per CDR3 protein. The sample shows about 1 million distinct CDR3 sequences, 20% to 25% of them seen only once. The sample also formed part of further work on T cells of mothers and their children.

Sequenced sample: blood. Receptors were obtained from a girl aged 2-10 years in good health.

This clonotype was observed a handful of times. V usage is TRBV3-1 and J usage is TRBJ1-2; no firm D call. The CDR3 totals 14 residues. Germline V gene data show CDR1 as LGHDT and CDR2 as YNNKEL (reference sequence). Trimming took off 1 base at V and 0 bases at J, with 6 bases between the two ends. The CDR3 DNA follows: TGTGCCAGCAGCCAAGGCAGCTCTAACTATGGCTACACCTTC. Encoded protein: CASSQGSSNYGYTF.

The CDR3 nucleotides are TGTGCCATCAGTGAGATTTTAGCGGGAGCCGGTGGAGATACGCAGTATTTT. Its translation is CAISEILAGAGGDTQYF. The chain joins TRBV10-3 to TRBJ2-3, with TRBD2 matching 9 bases. The CDR3 sequence is 17 residues long. V gave up 2 bases and J gave up 5 bases; unmatched junction bases: 11. Germline V gene data show CDR1 as ENHRY and CDR2 as SYGVKD.

CDR3 sequence: CASSRGLAGALINTGELFF. CDR3 DNA: TGTGCCAGCAGCCGTGGACTAGCGGGGGCTTTAATTAACACCGGGGAGCTGTTTTTT. This chain connects TRBV6-1 to TRBJ2-2; 13 bases agree with TRBD2. Germline trimming cut 6 bases from V and 2 bases from J; bases unmatched to any gene: 12. The CDR3 totals 19 residues. CDR1 and CDR2 (germline): MNHNS, SASEGT.

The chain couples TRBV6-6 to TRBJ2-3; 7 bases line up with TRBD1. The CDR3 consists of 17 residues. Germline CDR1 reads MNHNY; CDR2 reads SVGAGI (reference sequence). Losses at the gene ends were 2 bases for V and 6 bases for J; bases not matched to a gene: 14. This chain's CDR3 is CASSYRPRGSTRDTQYF. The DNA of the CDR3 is TGTGCCAGCAGTTACAGGCCCAGGGGGTCGACCAGGGATACGCAGTATTTT.

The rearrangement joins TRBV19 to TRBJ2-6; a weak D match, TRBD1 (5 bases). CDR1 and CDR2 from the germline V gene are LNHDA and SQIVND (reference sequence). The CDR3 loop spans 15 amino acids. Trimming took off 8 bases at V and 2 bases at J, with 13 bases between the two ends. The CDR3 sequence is CASQGLSAGANVLTF. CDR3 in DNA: TGTGCCAGTCAGGGCCTTTCTGCTGGGGCCAACGTCCTGACTTTC.

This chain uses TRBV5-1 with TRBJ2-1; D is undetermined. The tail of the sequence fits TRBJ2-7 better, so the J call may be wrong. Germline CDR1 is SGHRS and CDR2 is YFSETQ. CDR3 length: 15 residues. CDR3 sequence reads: CASSLDAVSSYEQYF. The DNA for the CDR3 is TGCGCCAGCAGCTTGGATGCAGTTAGCTCCTACGAGCAGTACTTC.

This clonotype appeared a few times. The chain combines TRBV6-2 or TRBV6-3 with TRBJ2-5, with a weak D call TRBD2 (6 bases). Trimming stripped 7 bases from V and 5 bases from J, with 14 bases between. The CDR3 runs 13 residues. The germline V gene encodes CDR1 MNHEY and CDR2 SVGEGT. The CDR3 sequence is CASTIRLGETQYF. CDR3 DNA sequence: TGTGCCAGCACTATAAGACTAGGGGAGACCCAGTACTTC.

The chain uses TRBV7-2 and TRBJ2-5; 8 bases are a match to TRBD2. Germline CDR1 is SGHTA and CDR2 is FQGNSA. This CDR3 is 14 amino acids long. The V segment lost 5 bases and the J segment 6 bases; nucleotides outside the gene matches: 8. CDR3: CASSPEAGVQTQYF. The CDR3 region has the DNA TGTGCCAGCAGCCCAGAAGCGGGGGTACAGACCCAGTACTTC.

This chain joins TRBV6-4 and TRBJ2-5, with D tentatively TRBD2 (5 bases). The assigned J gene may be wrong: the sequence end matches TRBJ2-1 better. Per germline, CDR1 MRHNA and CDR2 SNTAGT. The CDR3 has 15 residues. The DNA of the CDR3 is TGTGCCAGCAGTGACTCGGGTCGGGGTGGCAATGAGCAGTTCTTC. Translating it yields CASSDSGRGGNEQFF.

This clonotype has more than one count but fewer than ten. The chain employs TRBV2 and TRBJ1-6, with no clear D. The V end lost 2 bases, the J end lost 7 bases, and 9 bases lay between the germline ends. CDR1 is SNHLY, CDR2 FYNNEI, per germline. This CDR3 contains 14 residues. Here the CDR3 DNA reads TGTGCCAGCAGTGAAATGCTGTCGAATTCACCCCTCCACTTT. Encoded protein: CASSEMLSNSPLHF.

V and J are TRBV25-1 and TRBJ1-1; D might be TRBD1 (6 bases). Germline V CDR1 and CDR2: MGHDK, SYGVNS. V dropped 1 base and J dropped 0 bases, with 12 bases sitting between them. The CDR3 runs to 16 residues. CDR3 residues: CASSEFRTALNTEAFF. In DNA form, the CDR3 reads TGTGCCAGCAGTGAATTCCGGACAGCCCTGAACACTGAAGCTTTCTTT. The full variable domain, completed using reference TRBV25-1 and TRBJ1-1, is EADIYQTPRYLVIGTGKKITLECSQTMGHDKMYWYQQDPGMELHLIHYSYGVNSTEKGDLSSESTVSRIRTEHFPLTLESARPSHTSQYLCASSEFRTALNTEAFFGQGTRLTVV.

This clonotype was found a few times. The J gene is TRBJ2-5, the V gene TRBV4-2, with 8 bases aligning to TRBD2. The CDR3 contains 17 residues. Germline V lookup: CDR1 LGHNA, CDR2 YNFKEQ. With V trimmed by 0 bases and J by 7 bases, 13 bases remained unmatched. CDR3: CASSQEVAAGVFGTQYF. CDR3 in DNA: TGTGCCAGCAGCCAAGAGGTAGCAGCGGGGGTGTTTGGGACCCAGTACTTC.

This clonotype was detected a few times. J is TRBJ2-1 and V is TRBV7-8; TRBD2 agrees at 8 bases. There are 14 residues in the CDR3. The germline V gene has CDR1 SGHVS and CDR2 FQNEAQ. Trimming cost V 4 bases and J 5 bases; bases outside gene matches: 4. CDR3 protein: CASSSGLEDNEQFF. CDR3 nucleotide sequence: TGTGCCAGCAGCTCGGGACTAGAAGACAATGAGCAGTTCTTC.

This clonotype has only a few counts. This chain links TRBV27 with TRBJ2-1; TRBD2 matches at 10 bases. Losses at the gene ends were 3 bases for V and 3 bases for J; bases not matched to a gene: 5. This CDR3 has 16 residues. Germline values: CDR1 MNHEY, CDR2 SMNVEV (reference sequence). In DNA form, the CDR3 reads TGTGCCAGCAGTTTTTTAGCGGGAGGCCTCTACAATGAGCAGTTCTTC. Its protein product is CASSFLAGGLYNEQFF.

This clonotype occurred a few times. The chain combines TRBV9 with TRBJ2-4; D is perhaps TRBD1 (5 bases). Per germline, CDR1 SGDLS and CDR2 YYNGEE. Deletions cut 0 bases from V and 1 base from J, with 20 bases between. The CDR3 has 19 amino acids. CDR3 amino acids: CASSVGAWGPNEAKNIQYF. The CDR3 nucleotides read TGTGCCAGCAGCGTAGGGGCCTGGGGCCCAAATGAGGCCAAAAACATTCAGTACTTC.

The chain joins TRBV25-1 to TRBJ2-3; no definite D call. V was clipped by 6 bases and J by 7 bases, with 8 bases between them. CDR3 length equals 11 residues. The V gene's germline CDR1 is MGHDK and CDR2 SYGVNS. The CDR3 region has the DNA TGTGCCAGCAGCGCCGTCTATACGCAGTATTTT. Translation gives CASSAVYTQYF.

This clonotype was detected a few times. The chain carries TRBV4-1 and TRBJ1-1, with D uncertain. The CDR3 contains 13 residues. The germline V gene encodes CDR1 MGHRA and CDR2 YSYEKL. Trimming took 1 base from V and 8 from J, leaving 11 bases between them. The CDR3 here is CASSQAGSGEAFF. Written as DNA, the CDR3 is TGCGCCAGCAGCCAAGCAGGTTCGGGGGAAGCTTTCTTT.

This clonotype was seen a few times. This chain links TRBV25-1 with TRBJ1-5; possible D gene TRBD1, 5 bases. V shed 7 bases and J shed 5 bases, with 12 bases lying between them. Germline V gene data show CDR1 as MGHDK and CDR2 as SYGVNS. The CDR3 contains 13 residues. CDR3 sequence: CASIRVFHQPQHF. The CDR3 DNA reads TGTGCCAGCATCAGGGTGTTCCATCAGCCCCAGCATTTT.

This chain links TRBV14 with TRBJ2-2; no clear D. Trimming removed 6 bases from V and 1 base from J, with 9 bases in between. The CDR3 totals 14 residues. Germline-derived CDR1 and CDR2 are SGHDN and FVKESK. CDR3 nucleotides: TGTGCCAGCAGTTCCTTCGTGAACACCGGGGAGCTGTTTTTT. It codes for CASSSFVNTGELFF.

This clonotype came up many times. CDR3 coding DNA: TGTGCCAGCAGCCCCCCCCTCGGTCAAGAGACCCAGTACTTC. This encodes CASSPPLGQETQYF. The chain links TRBV9 to TRBJ2-5; no reliable D call. V dropped 4 bases and J dropped 2 bases, with 12 bases sitting between them. The CDR3 sequence is 14 residues long. CDR1 SGDLS and CDR2 YYNGEE come from the germline V gene.